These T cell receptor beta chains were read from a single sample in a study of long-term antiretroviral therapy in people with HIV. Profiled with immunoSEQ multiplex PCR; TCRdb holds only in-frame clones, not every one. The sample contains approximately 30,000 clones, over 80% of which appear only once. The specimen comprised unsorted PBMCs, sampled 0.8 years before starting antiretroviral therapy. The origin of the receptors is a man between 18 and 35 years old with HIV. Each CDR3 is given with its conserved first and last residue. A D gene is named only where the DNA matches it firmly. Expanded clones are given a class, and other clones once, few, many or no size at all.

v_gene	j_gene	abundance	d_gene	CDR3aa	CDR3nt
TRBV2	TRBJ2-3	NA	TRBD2	CASSVRRGAGARTDTQYF	TGTGCCAGCAGTGTGCGTAGAGGAGCGGGGGCACGCACAGATACGCAGTATTTT
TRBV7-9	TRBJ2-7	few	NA	CASSLGIRGAYEQYF	TGTGCCAGCAGCTTAGGAATCAGGGGAGCCTACGAGCAGTACTTC
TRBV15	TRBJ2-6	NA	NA	CATSSVVGRSGANVLTF	TGTGCCACCAGCTCAGTGGTAGGGCGCTCTGGGGCCAACGTCCTGACTTTC
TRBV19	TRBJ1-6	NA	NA	CASSMAQGGNSPLHF	TGTGCCAGTAGTATGGCGCAGGGAGGAAATTCACCCCTCCACTTT
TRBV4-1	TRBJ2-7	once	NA	CASSPISQGPSREQYF	TGCGCCAGCAGCCCCATCTCCCAGGGACCTAGCCGGGAGCAGTACTTC
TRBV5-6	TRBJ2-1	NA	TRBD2	CASSVGTSGGAPRYNEQFF	TGTGCCAGCAGCGTTGGGACTAGCGGGGGTGCTCCTCGCTACAATGAGCAGTTCTTC
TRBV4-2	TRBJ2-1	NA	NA	CASSQDFAGYNEQFF	TGTGCCAGCAGCCAAGATTTCGCGGGGTACAATGAGCAGTTCTTC
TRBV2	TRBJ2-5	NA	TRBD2	CASSELWAGGPETQYF	TGTGCCAGCAGTGAACTATGGGCGGGAGGGCCTGAGACCCAGTACTTC
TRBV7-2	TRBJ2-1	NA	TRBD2	CASSLDLAGNNEQFF	TGTGCCAGCAGCTTAGATCTAGCGGGAAACAATGAGCAGTTCTTC
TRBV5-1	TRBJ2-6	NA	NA	CATGNPGANVLTF	TGCGCCACCGGAAATCCTGGGGCCAACGTCCTGACTTTC
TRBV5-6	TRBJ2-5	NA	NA	CASSLVRSARTQYF	TGTGCCAGCAGCTTGGTAAGGTCGGCCCGGACCCAGTACTTC
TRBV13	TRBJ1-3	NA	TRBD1	CASSRRDRYLENTIYF	TGTGCCAGCAGCAGACGGGACAGGTATTTGGAAAACACCATATATTTT
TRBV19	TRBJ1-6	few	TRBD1	CASSIGDRHHF	TGTGCCAGTAGTATAGGGGACAGGCACCACTTT